Sequencing of this T cell receptor (beta chain) was carried out in a study of cytotoxic CD8 clonotypes in ibrutinib-treated CLL. For the study at large: Across the patients, about a dozen were relapsed/refractory, 15 treatment-naive and 17 to 18 IGHV unmutated. Responses: approximately 25 partial, 2 complete; after median approximately six years, around 14 stayed remitted, roughly 12 progressed.

Only in-frame clones appear in the TCRdb table, and some are missing; sequencing was by immunoSEQ multiplex PCR. The sample has approximately 130,000 clones, roughly 80% seen once; the top ten hold 3.3%. Study observations and caveats: Clonality increased at ibrutinib response, then returned toward baseline at progression.

J was trimmed by 6 bases and V by 2 bases; bases with no gene match: 11. The CDR3 contains 17 residues. CDR1 is SGHTA and CDR2 is FQGNSA in the germline V gene. About this clone: What it binds is not known.

The chain has TRBV7-2 and TRBJ2-2; 8 nucleotides align to TRBD1. The sample consisted of PBMCs, taken after 24 months of ibrutinib treatment. This receptor was identified in a human donor with chronic lymphocytic leukemia. The CDR3 DNA sequence: TGTGCCAGCAGCTTATTGCAGGGGGCTATCGTCCCCGGGGAGCTGTTTTTT. As protein: CASSLLQGAIVPGELFF.